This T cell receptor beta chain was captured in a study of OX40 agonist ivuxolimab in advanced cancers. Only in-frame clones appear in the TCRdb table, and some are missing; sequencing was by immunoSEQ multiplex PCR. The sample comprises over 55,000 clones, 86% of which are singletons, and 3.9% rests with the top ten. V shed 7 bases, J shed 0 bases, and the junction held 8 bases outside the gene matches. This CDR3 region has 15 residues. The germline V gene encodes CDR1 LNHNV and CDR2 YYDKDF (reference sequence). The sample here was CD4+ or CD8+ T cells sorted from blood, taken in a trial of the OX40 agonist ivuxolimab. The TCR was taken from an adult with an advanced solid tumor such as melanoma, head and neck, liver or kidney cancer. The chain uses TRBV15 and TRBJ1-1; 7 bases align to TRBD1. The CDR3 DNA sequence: TGTGCCACCACCTCCGGACAGGTCATGAACACTGAAGCTTTCTTT. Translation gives CATTSGQVMNTEAFF.